This TCR beta chain appears in the sequencing data of a study of blood T cell repertoires in COVID-19. For the study at large: Acute and convalescent COVID-19 specimens originated in the United States, Italy and Spain.

In the original processing: How many nucleated cells were present was estimated from reference gene primer amplification. The table came from immunoSEQ multiplex PCR; TCRdb's copy has only in-frame clones and leaves some out. From that table come the V and J calls and clone size; the DNA was used to work out D and trimming. This table has 150,000 to 200,000 clones, roughly four fifths appearing once. This CDR3 has 11 residues. J lost 9 bases, V lost 11 bases, and 9 bases had no gene match. Germline values: CDR1 MDHEN, CDR2 SYDVKM. The chain carries TRBV28 and TRBJ1-2; TRBD1 matches 7 bases. The TCR comes from a human donor in a cohort sampled during active COVID-19. The sample taken for sequencing was peripheral blood. The CDR3 DNA reads TGTGCCGTAGAGGGGGCGTCCAGCTACACCTTC. Translation: CAVEGASSYTF.